A selection of T cell receptor beta chains follows, all from one sample in a study of memory CD4+ T cells and cytomegalovirus serostatus. Data came from immunoSEQ multiplex PCR; TCRdb stores just in-frame clones and leaves some out. In the table there are over 60,000 clones, 75% to 80% of which are singletons. Input material: memory CD4+ T cells from blood. These receptors were taken from an adult in good health and CMV-seronegative. Each CDR3 is given with its conserved first and last residue. The D gene is left open where the match is weak. Size is omitted from some rows. Given values are once, few, many or a class for expanded clones.

j_gene	d_gene	len	abundance	v_gene	CDR3aa	CDR3nt
TRBJ2-2	NA	14	NA	TRBV6-1	CASSRRTEVGELFF	TGTGCCAGCAGCCGGAGGACAGAGGTCGGGGAGCTGTTTTTT
TRBJ2-1	TRBD2	15	NA	TRBV28	CASSPSGGGREGQFF	TGTGCCAGCAGTCCGTCGGGCGGGGGGCGCGAAGGGCAGTTCTTC
TRBJ1-1	TRBD1	13	few	TRBV10-3	CAISVTGEDEAFF	TGTGCCATCAGTGTAACAGGGGAGGATGAAGCTTTCTTT
TRBJ2-5	NA	16	few	TRBV7-8	CASSLTRTVRQETQYF	TGTGCCAGCAGCTTAACCAGGACAGTGAGACAAGAGACCCAGTACTTC
TRBJ2-3	TRBD2	15	NA	TRBV5-6	CASSLSPSGSRTQYF	TGTGCCAGCAGCTTGTCTCCTAGCGGGAGTCGTACGCAGTATTTT
TRBJ1-6	TRBD1	14	NA	TRBV7-3	CASSNQGVGSPLHF	TGTGCCAGCAGCAACCAGGGGGTGGGTTCACCCCTCCACTTT
TRBJ2-7	TRBD2	11	NA	TRBV20-1	CGIAGSYEQYF	TGCGGCATAGCGGGAAGCTACGAGCAGTACTTC
TRBJ2-5	TRBD1	15	NA	TRBV10-3	CATRRTGDFQETQYF	TGTGCCACCCGAAGGACAGGCGATTTCCAAGAGACCCAGTACTTC
TRBJ1-1	NA	14	NA	TRBV5-4	CASSLAGRRTEAFF	TGTGCCAGCAGCTTGGCCGGCAGGCGGACTGAAGCTTTCTTT
TRBJ1-1	NA	13	NA	TRBV5-1	CASRRPMNTEAFF	TGCGCCAGCAGACGGCCCATGAACACTGAAGCTTTCTTT
TRBJ2-1	NA	12	few	TRBV7-3	CASSQTYNEQFF	TGTGCCAGCAGCCAGACTTACAATGAGCAGTTCTTC
TRBJ1-6	TRBD1	14	NA	TRBV28	CASSYRTGNSPLHF	TGTGCCAGCAGCTATCGGACAGGCAATTCACCCCTCCACTTT
TRBJ2-2	NA	15	NA	TRBV5-1	CASSLVSPASGELFF	TGCGCCAGCAGCTTGGTATCCCCTGCGTCCGGGGAGCTGTTTTTT
TRBJ1-2	NA	15	many	TRBV9	CASRMSQGSNYGYTF	TGTGCCAGCAGGATGTCACAGGGTTCTAACTATGGCTACACCTTC
TRBJ1-1	NA	13	NA	TRBV18	CASSPTVLAEAFF	TGTGCCAGCTCCCCCACTGTCTTGGCTGAAGCTTTCTTT
TRBJ1-5	NA	16	NA	TRBV7-2	CASSLVSGSSNQPQHF	TGTGCCAGCAGCTTAGTTTCTGGCAGTAGCAATCAGCCCCAGCATTTT
TRBJ1-2	NA	15	NA	TRBV9	CASSVDTDFNYGYTF	TGTGCCAGCAGCGTAGATACGGACTTTAACTATGGCTACACCTTC
TRBJ2-2	TRBD2	17	NA	TRBV5-1	CASSLVPSGKNTGELFF	TGCGCCAGCAGCTTGGTGCCTAGCGGGAAGAACACCGGGGAGCTGTTTTTT
TRBJ1-4	NA	14	NA	TRBV21-1	CASSDRGGSEKLFF	TGTGCCAGCAGCGACAGGGGGGGGAGTGAAAAACTGTTTTTT
TRBJ2-1	TRBD1	12	NA	TRBV7-7	CASSSTGAEQFF	TGTGCTAGCAGCTCGACAGGGGCCGAGCAGTTCTTC
TRBJ2-3	NA	18	NA	TRBV13	CASSSAPTARKRTDTQYF	TGTGCCAGCAGCTCCGCCCCTACAGCCCGAAAACGCACAGATACGCAGTATTTT
TRBJ2-2	NA	15	NA	TRBV27	CASRDVSRPTGELFF	TGTGCCAGCCGCGACGTGTCCAGGCCTACCGGGGAGCTGTTTTTT
TRBJ2-3	NA	15	NA	TRBV7-9	CASSGTLGAIDTQYF	TGTGCCAGCAGCGGGACACTGGGGGCGATTGATACGCAGTATTTT
TRBJ1-4	TRBD1	13	NA	TRBV29-1	CSVDVRGGEKLFF	TGCAGCGTTGATGTCAGGGGGGGAGAAAAACTGTTTTTT
TRBJ1-5	NA	15	few	TRBV10-3	CAISLGPMDNQPQHF	TGTGCCATCAGTTTAGGCCCCATGGACAATCAGCCCCAGCATTTT
TRBJ1-1	NA	16	once	TRBV5-1	CASSLEVGWMNTEAFF	TGCGCCAGCAGCTTGGAAGTGGGGTGGATGAACACTGAAGCTTTCTTT
TRBJ1-1	NA	14	few	TRBV7-9	CASSLAPPGTEAFF	TGTGCCAGCAGCTTAGCTCCGCCGGGCACTGAAGCTTTCTTT
TRBJ2-7	TRBD2	16	NA	TRBV5-1	CASSPGLAGGPEEQYF	TGCGCCAGCAGCCCCGGACTAGCGGGAGGGCCGGAGGAGCAGTACTTC
TRBJ1-2	TRBD1	13	NA	TRBV27	CASSPTGAYGYTF	TGTGCCAGCAGTCCTACAGGGGCCTATGGCTACACCTTC
TRBJ1-2	NA	16	NA	TRBV6-5	CASSYGEGRGSYGYTF	TGTGCCAGCAGTTACGGAGAGGGACGGGGCAGCTATGGCTACACCTTC
TRBJ1-1	NA	18	NA	TRBV7-3	CASSLLFPYRFANTEAFF	TGTGCCAGCAGCTTATTGTTTCCTTACAGGTTCGCGAACACTGAAGCTTTCTTT